This TCR beta chain came from a study of regulatory T cells in long-lasting Graves disease (dated by TCRdb to about 2021). With respect to the entire study: Antithyroid drugs had been taken for less than 3 months by newly diagnosed Graves' disease patients. Peripheral blood TCR sequencing and RNA sequencing compared persistent Graves' disease patients with newly diagnosed Graves' disease patients. The study took place in China and was registered as a clinical trial. A total of around 35 samples were covered by TCR sequencing, comprising around 13 persistent and roughly 20 newly diagnosed Graves' disease patients.

Overall results and qualifications from the work: Sequencing and analysis were restricted to the TCR beta chain. Because the primary lesion, thyroid tissue, could not be accessed, the study looked at peripheral blood alone. Patients with persistent disease shared more public clonotypes (fewer than 3,000) than newly diagnosed patients did (966). The authors acknowledged the small sample size as a limitation that may reduce accuracy. Persistent Graves' disease patients showed lower TCR Shannon entropy and fewer highly expanded clones than newly diagnosed patients, suggesting clonal expansion.

Library preparation employed multiplex PCR. TCRdb records Illumina HiSeq 4000 as the sequencer. CDR3 regions were amplified by Arm-PCR with iRepertoire HTBI primers to construct TCR beta libraries. Before sequencing, the PCR products went through gel purification. The source study handled its data this way. Gene usage analysis of CDR3 amino acid clonotypes relied on the 60 or so TRBV and 14 TRBJ segments identified across samples. Filtered high-quality paired reads were merged into contigs using COPE and FqMerger. Contigs were aligned with BLAST to IMGT TRBV, TRBD and TRBJ reference genes, and CDR3 was defined per IMGT. Any clonotype with a frequency above 0.1% was counted as a highly expanded clone. Shannon entropy was used to measure repertoire diversity, and the Gini coefficient was used to measure V-J evenness. Clonotypes shared by more than one individual were considered public. TCRdb trimmed public reads at Q25 via fastp, called clones via MiXCR and kept in-frame beta chains. CDR3 protein duplicates are merged, each entry listing the most common genes and DNA. It is TCRdb's table, rather than the study itself, that gives the V and J calls and clone size. The table for this sample lists about 320,000 distinct CDR3 sequences; under 20% of them were counted only once. In total, the top ten clones hold 38% of the sample.

The time point label, read with the paper, signifies: newly diagnosed GD, antithyroid drugs for less than 3 months. For both TCR sequencing and RNA sequencing, RNA was extracted from PBMCs using TRIzol. The diagnosis of Graves' disease was made according to American Thyroid Association guidelines. Patients for the study were recruited at an endocrinology department in Xi'an, China. Each patient gave 7 to 9.5 milliliters of peripheral blood, collected in an EDTA anticoagulant tube. PBMCs were isolated by Ficoll Paque Plus density gradient separation without further T cell sorting. An Agilent 2100 Bioanalyzer and agarose gel were used to check RNA quality, while a NanoDrop 2000 measured RNA concentration. This clonotype was observed at least ten times. Its antigen is still unknown. No base quality information exists; no much larger clone differs at one position. This TCR came from a female donor with Graves disease. Sequenced here: peripheral blood mononuclear cells (PBMCs), sampled at new diagnosis, from a patient treated with antithyroid drugs.

The DNA sequence is as follows: TGTGCCACCAGCAGTGGAATCGGCAGCCGAACGGAGACCCAGTACTTC. It encodes CATSSGIGSRTETQYF. The sequence links TRBV15 to TRBJ2-5; the D gene is unclear. The CDR1 and CDR2 encoded by the germline V gene (reference sequence) are LNHNV and YYDKDF. Relative to germline, V is 3 bases shorter and J is 5 bases shorter, with 19 bases between their ends. The CDR3 sequence holds 16 residues, the cysteine and phenylalanine included. This entry keeps only the CDR3 DNA: 48 bases, framed from base 1.